This T cell receptor (beta chain) was sequenced during a study of blood T cell repertoires in COVID-19. Assay used: immunoSEQ multiplex PCR; TCRdb lists only in-frame clones, some missing. The sample includes roughly 120,000 clones, 90% of them seen just once. The trim removed 5 bases at V and 1 base at J, leaving 14 bases unmatched. Germline V lookup: CDR1 SNHLY, CDR2 FYNNEI. The CDR3 covers 18 residues. The rearrangement joins TRBV2 to TRBJ2-7; 10 bases are shared with TRBD2. The origin of this receptor is a man aged 60 to 69 with COVID-19, enrolled during active disease. The specimen was peripheral blood. The CDR3: CASSRTLASGSESYEQYF. CDR3 bases: TGTGCCAGCAGTAGGACATTGGCTAGCGGGAGCGAGTCCTACGAGCAGTACTTC. Based on the CDR3 plus reference TRBV2 and TRBJ2-7, the full variable domain is EPEVTQTPSHQVTQMGQEVILRCVPISNHLYFYWYRQILGQKVEFLVSFYNNEISEKSEIFDDQFSVERPDGSNFTLKIRSTKLEDSAMYFCASSRTLASGSESYEQYFGPGTRLTVT.